This passage covers 2 T cell receptor beta chains from one sample sequenced in a study of cytomegalovirus exposure and HLA in healthy donors. PCR amplification relied on 60 Vbeta primers (plus 13 Jbeta primers). TCRdb keeps only in-frame clones here, not all; method: immunoSEQ multiplex PCR. The repertoire holds roughly 160,000 clones, with about four fifths as singletons. Input material: PBMCs. These receptors originate from a boy between 2 and 15 years old in good health and CMV-seronegative.

The chain recombines TRBV4-1 with TRBJ1-2, with D unclear. Germline CDR1 MGHRA, CDR2 YSYEKL. The CDR3 consists of 13 residues. The ends were cut back, 0 bases at V and 2 bases at J, with 4 bases in the middle. CDR3 in amino acids: CASSQDGNYGYTF. CDR3 coding DNA: TGCGCCAGCAGCCAAGACGGGAACTATGGCTACACCTTC.

In its sample, this clone was seen once. This chain links TRBV19 with TRBJ2-7; no clear D. Germline V CDR1 and CDR2: LNHDA, SQIVND (reference sequence). There are 14 residues in the CDR3. V lost 1 base to trimming and J lost 4 bases, with 11 bases between them. For the CDR3, the DNA is TGTGCCAGTAGTATAGGCAGTTCTTTTTACGAGCAGTACTTC. This encodes CASSIGSSFYEQYF.